One sample yielded the 22 T cell receptor beta chains listed below, sequenced in a study of T cells in Graves' hyperthyroidism and ophthalmopathy. Amplification of TCR beta CDR3 regions was performed using RNA transcripts as template. Primed by the HTBI set, a first-round RT-PCR was run on the TCR CDR3. TCRdb itself ran the multiplex PCR reads through MiXCR, one entry per CDR3 protein. The top ten hold less than 30% of the sample, which has roughly 500,000 distinct CDR3 sequences, roughly 15% seen once. Sequenced material: blood. The receptors come from a woman under 40 with Graves' ophthalmopathy.

This clonotype came up many times. The chain recombines TRBV28 with TRBJ2-5; D may be TRBD1 (5 bases). V was clipped by 6 bases and J by 3 bases, with 11 bases between them. The CDR3 totals 13 residues. Germline V gene sequence: CDR1 MDHEN, CDR2 SYDVKM. This chain's CDR3 is CASRPQDKETQYF. CDR3 DNA: TGTGCCAGCAGGCCACAGGACAAAGAGACCCAGTACTTC.

Remarks on this clonotype: Just one base apart from a much larger clone, this may be a read error. The chain recombines TRBV20-1 with TRBJ1-1; D might be TRBD1 (5 bases). V was clipped by 3 bases and J by 2 bases, with 10 bases between them. The CDR3 runs to 13 residues. Germline values: CDR1 DFQATT, CDR2 SNEGSKA (reference sequence). DNA for the CDR3: TGCAGTGCTAGTGGACACAATAACACTGAAGCTTTCTTT. This sequence encodes CSASGHNNTEAFF.

This clonotype has a count of ten or more. CDR3 nucleotide sequence: TGTGCCAGCAGCCACGGACAGGGAACCTACGAGCAGTACTTC. Amino acids: CASSHGQGTYEQYF. The chain links TRBV11-3 to TRBJ2-7, with 8 bases that match TRBD1. This CDR3 contains 14 residues. Germline trimming cut 5 bases from V and 2 bases from J; bases unmatched to any gene: 5. CDR1 is SGHNT, CDR2 YENEEA, per germline. Based on the CDR3 plus reference TRBV11-3 and TRBJ2-7, the full variable domain is EAGVVQSPRYKIIEKKQPVAFWCNPISGHNTLYWYLQNLGQGPELLIRYENEEAVDDSQLPKDRFSAERLKGVDSTLKIQPAELGDSAVYLCASSHGQGTYEQYFGPGTRLTVT.

The chain couples TRBV6-2 or TRBV6-3 to TRBJ1-5; 8 bases fit TRBD1. The junction had 4 bases not matched to a gene; V was cut back by 3 bases and J by 6 bases. From germline, CDR1 is MNHEY and CDR2 SVGEGT. This CDR3 region has 14 residues. The CDR3 loop is CASSYVTGAQPQHF. The CDR3 coding sequence is TGTGCCAGCAGTTATGTGACAGGGGCTCAGCCCCAGCATTTT.

As for this clonotype: Since a much larger clone is just one base distant, this may be a read error. The final CDR3 position lacks the conserved phenylalanine or tryptophan, pointing to a likely read error. CDR3 DNA: TGTGCCAGCAGGGAAAGTCGCAATGAGCAGTTCTCC. Translated, it gives CASRESRNEQFS. The chain combines TRBV28 with TRBJ2-1; D is undetermined. Trimming removed 6 bases from V and 6 bases from J, with 9 bases in between. CDR3 size: 12 residues. Germline values: CDR1 MDHEN, CDR2 SYDVKM.

The CDR3 sequence: CASNSPGDRGTGELFF. The CDR3 DNA reads as TGTGCCAGCAACTCTCCGGGGGACAGGGGAACCGGGGAGCTGTTTTTT. This chain joins TRBV25-1 and TRBJ2-2, with 10 positions matching TRBD1. The CDR3 totals 16 residues. V lost 7 bases and J lost 5; bases outside the gene matches: 10. The germline gives CDR1 MGHDK, CDR2 SYGVNS.

This clonotype has more than one count but fewer than ten. V is TRBV6-1 and J is TRBJ2-7; 10 nucleotides align to TRBD1. V was clipped by 5 bases and J by 5 bases; unmatched bases: 6. This CDR3 contains 14 residues. Germline CDR1 MNHNS, CDR2 SASEGT. CDR3 region: CASSLGTGAHEQYF. The CDR3 coding sequence is TGTGCCAGCAGTTTGGGGACAGGGGCCCACGAGCAGTACTTC.

This clonotype was seen only a few times. The chain recombines TRBV7-9 with TRBJ2-2, with D possibly called TRBD1 or TRBD2 (5 bases each). This CDR3 is built from 15 residues. Germline lookup yields CDR1 SEHNR and CDR2 FQNEAQ (reference sequence). Trimming removed 2 bases from V and 6 bases from J, with 13 bases in between. CDR3 protein: CASSLFSGGAGELFF. CDR3 sequence (DNA): TGTGCCAGCAGCTTATTTAGTGGGGGTGCCGGGGAGCTGTTTTTT.

This clonotype has only a few counts. The V gene is TRBV5-4, the J gene TRBJ2-2, with D perhaps TRBD1 or TRBD2 (5 bases each). The germline V gene encodes CDR1 SGHNT and CDR2 YYREEE (reference sequence). Trimming stripped 4 bases from V and 6 bases from J, with 19 bases between. The CDR3 has 16 residues. In DNA, the CDR3 is TGTGCCAGCAGCCGGGGCGGCTTTCCGATGTCCGGGGAGCTGTTTTTT. Its translation: CASSRGGFPMSGELFF.

The chain recombines TRBV5-4 with TRBJ2-3; TRBD2 matches at 11 bases. V lost 3 bases and J lost 4; bases outside the gene matches: 4. The germline V gene has CDR1 SGHNT and CDR2 YYREEE (reference sequence). This CDR3 region has 15 residues. DNA for the CDR3: TGTGCCAGCAGCTCCCTAGCGGGAGGCGCAGATACGCAGTATTTT. Amino acids: CASSSLAGGADTQYF.

This clonotype was counted a few times. The chain joins TRBV11-3 to TRBJ1-4; D is unclear. Per the germline V gene, CDR1 is SGHNT and CDR2 is YENEEA. The V end lost 1 base, the J end lost 8 bases, and 8 bases lay between the germline ends. The CDR3 has 13 amino acids. This CDR3 is CASSLGPGEKLFF. The CDR3 DNA reads as TGTGCCAGCAGCTTAGGCCCCGGAGAAAAACTGTTTTTT.

The chain has TRBV20-1 and TRBJ2-3; D may match TRBD1 or TRBD2 (5 bases each). Trimming removed 4 bases at V and 8 bases at J, with 13 bases between. The germline CDR1 and CDR2 sequences are DFQATT and SNEGSKA (reference sequence). This CDR3 comprises 12 residues. CDR3 bases: TGCAGTGCTACAGAAGGGACGGGTACGCAGTATTTT. It is translated as CSATEGTGTQYF.

This clonotype was observed at least ten times. This rearrangement joins TRBV18 to TRBJ2-1, with D uncertain. Trimming stripped 10 bases from V and 4 bases from J, with 20 bases between. This CDR3 contains 15 residues. Looked up from germline, CDR1 is KGHSH and CDR2 is LQKENI. The CDR3 protein is CATGRPAQGYNEQFF. Written as DNA, the CDR3 is TGTGCCACAGGACGTCCAGCCCAAGGATACAATGAGCAGTTCTTC.

For this clonotype: Since a much larger clone is just one base distant, this may be a read error. The V call is TRBV11-2, the J call TRBJ2-1, with D tentatively TRBD1 or TRBD2 (5 bases each). The DNA matches TRBJ2-7 better at its end, which makes the J call doubtful. The germline V gene has CDR1 SGHAT and CDR2 FQNNGV. There are 17 residues in the CDR3. CDR3 coding DNA: TGTGCCAGCAGCTTATCGTCAGCAGGGAGCTCCTACAATGAGCAGTACTTC. Amino acids: CASSLSSAGSSYNEQYF.

This clonotype was observed many times. The chain joins TRBV20-1 to TRBJ2-3; a weak D match, TRBD1 (5 bases). Trimming removed 0 bases at V and 1 base at J, with 8 bases between. The CDR3 is made up of 14 amino acids. The germline V gene has CDR1 DFQATT and CDR2 SNEGSKA (reference sequence). The CDR3 DNA is TGCAGTGCTAGAGATTTGACAGGCACAGATACGCAGTATTTT. Protein sequence: CSARDLTGTDTQYF.

This clonotype was recorded many times. The V call is TRBV6-1, the J call TRBJ2-7, with D possibly TRBD2 on 6 matching bases. The CDR3 covers 15 residues. Germline V CDR1 and CDR2: MNHNS, SASEGT. The germline V and J ends were trimmed by 5 bases and 4 bases, with 18 bases remaining between them. Written as DNA, the CDR3 is TGTGCCAGCAGTATATTCCGGGACGGGGGTTACGAGCAGTACTTC. This encodes CASSIFRDGGYEQYF.

This clonotype was detected only once. This sequence joins TRBV28 and TRBJ2-1; 8 nucleotides agree with TRBD1. Germline V CDR1 and CDR2: MDHEN, SYDVKM. The V segment lost 9 bases and the J segment 6 bases; nucleotides outside the gene matches: 10. CDR3 size: 14 residues. CDR3 nucleotides: TGTGCCAGTGGAGGACAGGGAAATATCAATGAGCAGTTCTTC. Its translation is CASGGQGNINEQFF. Filled out from reference TRBV28 and TRBJ2-1, the complete variable domain reads DVKVTQSSRYLVKRTGEKVFLECVQDMDHENMFWYRQDPGLGLRLIYFSYDVKMKEKGDIPEGYSVSREKKERFSLILESASTNQTSMYLCASGGQGNINEQFFGPGTRLTVL.

This clonotype was found many times. This rearrangement joins TRBV11-2 to TRBJ2-5, with 7 bases fitting TRBD1. Germline assignment: CDR1 SGHAT and CDR2 FQNNGV. This CDR3 is 13 amino acids long. V trimming: 5 bases; J trimming: 4 bases; junction bases outside the gene matches: 4. The CDR3 loop reads CASSQGVGETQYF. As DNA, the CDR3 is TGTGCCAGCAGCCAGGGGGTGGGAGAGACCCAGTACTTC.

Ten or more counts support this clonotype. The V gene is TRBV30, the J gene TRBJ1-6; D call uncertain. The CDR3 has 14 amino acids. From germline, CDR1 is GTSNPN and CDR2 SVGIG (reference sequence). V shed 7 bases and J shed 8 bases, with 18 bases lying between them. CDR3 coding DNA: TGTGCCTTGACGGCGCAGTTTGAATATTCACCCCTCCACTTT. Its protein is CALTAQFEYSPLHF.

V and J are TRBV6-5 and TRBJ1-2; a possible D gene is TRBD1 (6 bases). CDR3 length: 14 amino acids. The V end lost 1 base, the J end lost 4 bases, and 10 bases lay between the germline ends. The V gene's germline CDR1 is MNHEY and CDR2 SVGAGI. The CDR3 protein is CASSYYGQFYGYTF. DNA of the CDR3: TGTGCCAGCAGTTACTATGGACAGTTCTATGGCTACACCTTC.

The chain links TRBV27 to TRBJ1-5; D might be TRBD1 (5 bases). The V end lost 0 bases, the J end lost 4 bases, and 10 bases lay between the germline ends. Looked up from germline, CDR1 is MNHEY and CDR2 is SMNVEV (reference sequence). This CDR3 has 15 residues. The DNA for the CDR3 is TGTGCCAGCAGTTTATCCGGGGCCCCTAATCAGCCCCAGCATTTT. Translating it yields CASSLSGAPNQPQHF.

Points on this clonotype: A much larger clone lies one base from this, so it may be a read error. The chain carries TRBV5-4 and TRBJ2-7, with D possibly TRBD2 on 6 matching bases. Germline CDR1 is SGHNT and CDR2 is YYREEE (reference sequence). The CDR3 has 13 residues. The CDR3 spells CASTLGRGYDQYF. DNA of the CDR3: TGTGCCAGCACCCTTGGCCGGGGGTACGACCAGTACTTC.